This T cell receptor (beta chain) was captured in a study of shared clonotypes between healthy human individuals (dated by TCRdb to 2018 to 2020). Some background on the complete study: The cohort comprised a couple of women and a few men aged 18 to 49 years. For each donor, CD4 naive and CD4 memory were each run on three plates, CD8 naive on two plates, and CD8 memory on one plate. To estimate repertoire size and how much clonotypes are shared between individuals, the study performed deep sequencing of blood TCR repertoires from a few healthy adults. To increase sequencing depth and limit assay-specific biases, different laboratories used diverse techniques to prepare libraries and sequence TCR repertoires. Per donor, leukapheresis produced somewhere between about 0.85 and 9.5 billion PBMCs.

Healthy HIV-negative adults with no recently reported acute infections or vaccinations were included as donors. Every donor was a Caucasian adult living in Nashville, Tennessee, USA. Magnetic negative selection was used to enrich CD4+ T cells, after which naive cells were positively selected on CD45RA and the negative fraction became the memory subset. Blood was collected by leukapheresis, and PBMCs were isolated by Ficoll-Histopaque density gradient centrifugation and then cryopreserved in liquid nitrogen vapor phase. Analytical flow cytometry was used to check the purity and quantity of every magnetically sorted T cell population. From each sorted fraction, genomic DNA was isolated and quantified by UV absorbance on a Nanodrop 2000c. With respect to this clone: The clone's antigen remains unknown. It has no much larger one-base neighbor in the sample; base qualities were not kept.

The germline ends are 12 bases apart after V is trimmed by 1 base and J by 6 bases. Per the germline V gene, SGHTA is the CDR1 and FQGNSA is the CDR2. Inclusive of the bounding cysteine and phenylalanine, the CDR3 is 15 residues long. The CDR3 DNA has 45 bases and is translated from base 1. Using the deep immunoSEQ assay, TCR CDR3 regions were amplified from genomic DNA by multiplex PCR. For each cell subset, the extracted genomic DNA was distributed evenly across all wells of several immunoSEQ 96-well plates, and each plate served as one replicate. Each replicate PCR for sorted subsets received around 200 ng genomic DNA, equal to tens of thousands of T cell genomes. The purified libraries were quantified using a Qubit 3.0 fluorometer, sized with a Bioanalyzer 2100, and then quantified again using the KAPA Library Quantification kit. A separate single-read 150-cycle Illumina NextSeq 550 flow cell was used to sequence each immunoSEQ 96-well plate. The published analysis was carried out like this. Because only junctional sequences without quality scores were contained in the immunoSEQ output, filtering matching that applied to full-length reads could not be performed. Sequences were annotated with PyIR, a Python wrapper for IgBLAST v1.9, and V/J genes and CDR3 were assigned using IMGT germline references. Reads were filtered out if the reads had weak V/J assignments (E-value above 1e-6), no CDR3, stop codons, out-of-frame junctions, or ambiguous translated residues. V3J clonotypes were defined by identical inferred V gene, J gene, and CDR3 amino acid sequence. The percentage overlap between two repertoires was calculated by dividing the number of shared unique clonotypes by the size of the smaller repertoire. Three approaches were used to assess repertoire richness: RTK rarefaction, the Chao1 estimator, and Recon v2.1 estimates of unobserved clonotypes. Generation probabilities were computed with OLGA for all TCRbeta clonotypes obtained by the gDNA method from several donors. TCRdb carries this immuneACCESS record with in-frame sequences only. Its versions omit some clonotypes, under half of them owing to an unresolved V gene in the studies checked, with the rest unexplained. V, J and clone size are taken as reported in that table, and D and trimming were inferred from the DNA itself. Here the sample has roughly 2.5 million clones; roughly nine tenths occur a single time. Over 0.12% of the sample rests with the top ten.

Study-wide findings and limitations: Even with the large sequencing depth, rarefaction of the sorted-subset datasets indicated that sequencing was incomplete. The small number of donors limited the genetic and exposure-history diversity represented. Naive subsets generally had larger estimated clonotype richness than memory subsets. Clonotypes shared by all four sorted-subset donors showed higher generation probabilities than non-shared clonotypes. When several donors were compared, the shared fraction of clonotypes was roughly 4.8% for naive CD4, about 4% for naive CD8, 2.3% for memory CD4, and 0.35% to 0.4% for memory CD8. Pairwise subsampling indicated that sequencing depth was expected to affect the degree of clonotype sharing among donors. Sampling was limited to blood, and TCR repertoires in tissue likely differ from TCR repertoires in blood.

Sequencing used naive CD4+ T cells sorted from blood. This specimen's cell subset or site label, interpreted: CD45RA+ positively selected. The chain couples TRBV7-2 to TRBJ1-4; the D gene identity is not certain. The receptor was derived from a man between 18 and 29 years old in good health. CDR3 region: CASSLEVSGDEKLFF. The DNA sequence is given as TGTGCCAGCAGCTTAGAAGTTTCCGGGGATGAAAAACTGTTTTTT.